The clone carrying this T cell receptor (beta chain) has just a few counts. Its antigen is unidentified. This sample is drawn from a study of human T cells and chemical hapten exposure. Points from the study as a whole: With patch test score, the counts of PT1 expanded TCRs showed a positive correlation. It was expanded TCRs that formed significantly more large CDR3 similarity clusters than controls did. There was no change with DPC sensitization in TCRs above 1 in 1000 frequency.

Unique molecular identifiers were linked by the library to individual cDNA molecules. A single record per CDR3 protein comes from TCRdb applying MiXCR to the RACE reads. The data show about 90,000 distinct CDR3 sequences, with about 11% seen just once and roughly 1% held by the top ten. This sample's time point: patch test 3, about 24 weeks after DPC sensitization. Treatment of the sample: therapeutic diphenylcyclopropenone sensitization with weekly scalp DPC. J was trimmed by 6 bases and V by 2 bases; bases with no gene match: 6. CDR1 and CDR2 from the germline V gene are MDHEN and SYDVKM. This CDR3 has 15 amino acids.

The sequence came from a woman aged 30 to 39 with alopecia areata. Some clones in this sample may be carry-over from other donors' samples. Sequences were derived from whole blood, sampled in connection with sensitization to the hapten diphenylcyclopropenone (DPC). The chain employs TRBV28 and TRBJ1-5; the match to TRBD1 covers 8 bases. The DNA of the CDR3 is TGTGCCAGCAGTTTAGACGGACAGGGTGGTCAGCCCCAGCATTTT. It translates to CASSLDGQGGQPQHF.